The 15 T cell receptor beta chains in this list originate from one sample, sequenced in a study of T cells in women clearing cervical HPV infection. Only in-frame clones appear in the TCRdb table, and some are missing; sequencing was by immunoSEQ multiplex PCR. The ten most abundant clones cover about 0.97% of a sample with 40,000 to 55,000 clones. Sequencing used blood buffy coat. All receptors come from a woman between 18 and 69 years old with a cervical HPV16 infection that either progressed to CIN3+ or cleared (not recorded which).

A word on this clone: The sequence runs out 3 residues before the end of the CDR3; the remainder is reconstructed from the germline J gene. The chain carries TRBV6-4 and TRBJ2-1; TRBD1 agrees at 10 bases. J gave up 3 bases and V 0 bases, and 2 bases lay outside the gene matches. Germline lookup yields CDR1 MRHNA and CDR2 SNTAGT. CDR3 length: 16 residues. The CDR3 reads CASSDSGTGDYNEQFF. The CDR3 DNA, read in part, is TGTGCCAGCAGTGACTCCGGGACAGGGGACTACAATGAG.

Worth noting for this clone: The CDR3 end falls 3 residues outside the read, so it is completed with the germline J gene. The chain has TRBV11-2 and TRBJ1-1; a weak D match, TRBD1 (5 bases). The CDR3 has 14 residues. Germline-derived CDR1 and CDR2 are SGHAT and FQNNGV. V gave up 2 bases and J gave up 7 bases, with 14 bases separating them. CDR3 DNA, as far as it was read: TGTGCCAGCAGCTTAAATGGGTTGGGGGGTGAA. Translating gives CASSLNGLGGE. The entire CDR3 reads CASSLNGLGGEAFF.

A remark on this clone: The read terminates 3 residues before the CDR3 end, so the remaining end is supplied by the germline J gene. The chain joins TRBV7-9 to TRBJ1-1; D might be TRBD1 (5 bases). CDR3 length: 14 amino acids. V was cut by 1 base and J by 1 base, with 7 bases left in between. CDR1 SEHNR and CDR2 FQNEAQ come from the germline V gene (reference sequence). The CDR3 DNA, read in part, is TGTGCCAGCAGCTTAGGACAGCCGAACACTGAA. Amino acid sequence: CASSLGQPNTE. The CDR3 reads in full as CASSLGQPNTEAFF.

Comment on this clone: The sequence runs out 3 residues before the end of the CDR3; the remainder is reconstructed from the germline J gene. The chain joins TRBV19 to TRBJ1-2, with D hard to call. CDR3 length: 14 amino acids. The germline gives CDR1 LNHDA, CDR2 SQIVND (reference sequence). The CDR3 here is CASSPGWAYNDYTF. The CDR3 bases that were read are TGTGCCAGTAGTCCAGGATGGGCTTACAATGAC.

Concerning this clone: The read ends 3 residues before the CDR3 terminus; that terminus is restored from the germline J gene. The chain couples TRBV12-3 or TRBV12-4 to TRBJ2-7, with 9 bases fitting TRBD2. The V and J ends lost 5 bases and 1 base, in that order; junction bases with no gene match: 9. The CDR3 length is 16 residues. The CDR3 sequence is CASSIVAGGFSYEQYF. The part of the CDR3 DNA that was read is TGTGCCAGCAGTATTGTGGCGGGGGGGTTTTCCTACGAG.

A note on this clone: The read ends 3 residues before the CDR3 terminus; that terminus is restored from the germline J gene. The J gene is TRBJ2-3, the V gene TRBV6-2 or TRBV6-3, with TRBD2 identical over 8 bases. The V gene's germline CDR1 is MNHEY and CDR2 SVGEGT. J was trimmed by 0 bases and V by 9 bases; bases with no gene match: 5. This CDR3 spans 14 amino acids. CDR3 DNA (partial): TGTGCCAGTCAAAGCGGGGGTAGCACAGATACG. Translating it yields CASQSGGSTDT. The CDR3 in its entirety is CASQSGGSTDTQYF.

As for this clone: The sequence runs out 3 residues before the end of the CDR3; the remainder is reconstructed from the germline J gene. The V gene is TRBV11-2, the J gene TRBJ1-2; tentatively, D is TRBD1 (6 bases). CDR3 length equals 13 residues. Germline CDR1 reads SGHAT; CDR2 reads FQNNGV. Trimming left V 5 bases short and J 4 bases short, with 11 bases between. CDR3 amino acids: CASSRDTFYGYTF. CDR3 DNA (partial): TGTGCCAGCAGCAGGGACACCTTCTATGGC.

As for this clone: The CDR3 is cut off 3 residues early in the read; its end comes from the germline J gene. V and J are TRBV28 and TRBJ1-5; TRBD1 matches at 7 bases. V shed 5 bases, J shed 5 bases, and the junction held 6 bases outside the gene matches. CDR1 is MDHEN and CDR2 is SYDVKM in the germline V gene. The CDR3 sequence is 14 residues long. The chain's CDR3 is CASSRQGGYQPQHF. The sequenced part of the CDR3 DNA is TGTGCCAGCAGTCGACAGGGTGGTTATCAGCCC.

The part of the CDR3 DNA that was read is TGTGCCAGCAGGAGGGGGGGCGGAAAGCCC. Translating gives CASRRGGGKP. The whole CDR3 protein is CASRRGGGKPQHF. The rearrangement links TRBV2 to TRBJ1-5; D is possibly TRBD1 (6 bases). The read gets to within 3 residues of the CDR3 end, and the germline J gene fills in the rest. Trimming removed 6 bases at V and 8 bases at J, with 14 bases between. The CDR3 consists of 13 residues. Germline-derived CDR1 and CDR2 are SNHLY and FYNNEI. Full variable domain (remainder filled in from reference TRBV2 and TRBJ1-5): EPEVTQTPSHQVTQMGQEVILRCVPISNHLYFYWYRQILGQKVEFLVSFYNNEISEKSEIFDDQFSVERPDGSNFTLKIRSTKLEDSAMYFCASRRGGGKPQHFGDGTRLSIL.

The covered CDR3 bases are TGCGCCAGCACGAACAGGAACACCGGGGAG. It encodes CASTNRNTGE. The whole CDR3 sequence reads CASTNRNTGELFF. The chain joins TRBV5-1 to TRBJ2-2; D is unresolved. The CDR3 end is not reached by the read, which stops 3 residues before it; the germline J gene fills it in. The CDR3 has 13 amino acids. V gave up 6 bases and J gave up 1 base, with 7 bases separating them. Per germline, CDR1 SGHRS and CDR2 YFSETQ.

To note about this clone: Sequencing ends 3 residues short of the CDR3 end; the germline J gene provides the rest. The chain recombines TRBV7-2 with TRBJ2-7; 9 bases line up with TRBD1. This CDR3 has 15 amino acids. Per germline, CDR1 SGHTA and CDR2 FQGNSA. The J segment lost 1 base and the V segment lost 1 base, leaving 2 bases of the junction unmatched. The CDR3 reads CASSLGQGGSYEQYF. The sequenced CDR3 bases are TGTGCCAGCAGCTTAGGACAGGGGGGATCCTACGAG. Together with reference TRBV7-2 and TRBJ2-7, the CDR3 gives the full variable domain: GAGVSQSPSNKVTEKGKDVELRCDPISGHTALYWYRQSLGQGLEFLIYFQGNSAPDKSGLPSDRFSAERTGGSVSTLTIQRTQQEDSAVYLCASSLGQGGSYEQYFGPGTRLTVT.

A word on this clone: The CDR3 is cut off 3 residues early in the read; its end comes from the germline J gene. This rearrangement joins TRBV12-3 or TRBV12-4 to TRBJ1-6; 8 positions match TRBD1. The ends lost 0 bases at V and 8 bases at J; junction bases unmatched: 9. This CDR3 is 17 amino acids long. CDR3 in amino acids: CASSLALRDRLDSPLHF. CDR3 DNA (partial): TGTGCCAGCAGTTTAGCGCTAAGGGACAGGCTGGATTCACCC.

A remark on this clone: The missing CDR3 end, 3 residues past where the read stops, is filled in from the germline J gene. The V call is TRBV6-1, the J call TRBJ2-1; 8 bases fit TRBD1. Germline lookup yields CDR1 MNHNS and CDR2 SASEGT. After removal of 2 bases from V and 5 bases from J, the junction contained 8 bases not matched to a gene. This CDR3 has 16 amino acids. This CDR3 is CASSEYRDRWNNEQFF. The CDR3 DNA, read in part, is TGTGCCAGCAGTGAATATAGGGACAGGTGGAACAATGAG.

As regards this clone: The DNA ends 3 residues before the CDR3 does, and the rest of the CDR3 is filled in from the germline J gene. V usage is TRBV5-6 and J usage is TRBJ2-7, with 10 positions matching TRBD1. Germline V lookup: CDR1 SGHDT, CDR2 YYEEEE. This CDR3 has 15 amino acids. Trimming at V came to 2 bases and at J to 3 bases, leaving 5 bases not matched to a gene. Here the CDR3 reads CASSLPGQGYYEQYF. The part of the CDR3 DNA that was read is TGTGCCAGCAGCTTACCGGGACAGGGGTACTACGAG.

Notes on this clone: Read sequence stops 3 residues before the CDR3 end, and the germline J gene provides the missing end. The chain is built from TRBV19 and TRBJ2-2; 8 bases are shared with TRBD1. Per germline, CDR1 LNHDA and CDR2 SQIVND (reference sequence). The V and J ends lost 3 bases and 5 bases, in that order; junction bases with no gene match: 8. CDR3 length equals 16 residues. The chain's CDR3 is CASSIPSGGRTGELFF. Partial CDR3 DNA: TGTGCCAGTAGTATTCCCTCAGGGGGCAGGACCGGGGAG.